Below, one TCR beta chain is given with its context. Its specificity is not known. These data originate in a study of PD-1 blockade in classical Hodgkin lymphoma. Clones were sequenced by immunoSEQ multiplex PCR, and TCRdb holds only the in-frame ones, with some missing. The table includes roughly 7,000 clones, under 80% detected once. Trimming cost V 2 bases and J 6 bases, with 6 bases left between them. Germline CDR1 and CDR2: MNHNS and SASEGT. The CDR3 runs to 12 residues. Stated time point: newly diagnosed, previously untreated cHL patient sample. Comparison used PBMCs from newly diagnosed, untreated classical Hodgkin lymphoma. Study results and caveats: Whatever underlies the repertoire differences (possibly disease activity or prior therapy) remains undefined. Newly diagnosed patients reportedly trailed healthy donors in baseline TCR diversity.

Sequenced material: peripheral blood mononuclear cells (PBMCs). This chain links TRBV6-1 with TRBJ2-3, with D hard to call. The receptor's source is a human donor with classical Hodgkin lymphoma. CDR3: CASSERWDTQYF. The CDR3 DNA reads as TGTGCCAGCAGTGAACGCTGGGATACGCAGTATTTT.